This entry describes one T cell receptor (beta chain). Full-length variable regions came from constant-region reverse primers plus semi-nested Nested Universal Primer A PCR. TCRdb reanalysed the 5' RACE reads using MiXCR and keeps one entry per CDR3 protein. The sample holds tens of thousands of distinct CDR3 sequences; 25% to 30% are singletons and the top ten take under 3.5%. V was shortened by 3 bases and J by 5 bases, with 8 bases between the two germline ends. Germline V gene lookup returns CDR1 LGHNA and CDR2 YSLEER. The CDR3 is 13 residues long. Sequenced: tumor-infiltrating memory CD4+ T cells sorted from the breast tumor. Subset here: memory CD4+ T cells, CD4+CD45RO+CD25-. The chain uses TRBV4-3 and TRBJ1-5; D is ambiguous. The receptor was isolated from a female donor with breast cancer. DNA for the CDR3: TGCGCCAGCAGCCATTCGAGGGATCAGCCCCAGCATTTT. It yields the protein CASSHSRDQPQHF.